Presented here are 21 T cell receptor beta chains from one specimen sequenced in a study of immune evolution from preneoplasia to lung adenocarcinoma. TCRdb keeps only in-frame clones here, not all; method: immunoSEQ multiplex PCR. The sample records 9,000 to 10,000 clones, more than 70% being singletons. Material for sequencing was FFPE invasive lung adenocarcinoma tissue. The receptor source for this set is a person between 65 and 80 years old with invasive lung adenocarcinoma. Some clones in this sample may be carry-over from other donors' samples.

The rearrangement links TRBV4-1 to TRBJ1-4, with D uncertain. There are 14 residues in the CDR3. CDR1 and CDR2 (germline): MGHRA, YSYEKL. V lost 0 bases, J lost 1 base, and 3 bases lay in between. CDR3 nucleotides: TGCGCCAGCAGCCAAGATCTAACTAATGAAAAACTGTTTTTT. Protein: CASSQDLTNEKLFF.

V and J are TRBV4-3 and TRBJ2-2; 7 bases fit TRBD2. The CDR3 length is 14 residues. The V and J ends lost 5 bases and 2 bases, in that order; junction bases with no gene match: 2. Germline lookup yields CDR1 LGHNA and CDR2 YSLEER. CDR3 nucleotide sequence: TGCGCCAGCAGCTCTAGCGGAAACACCGGGGAGCTGTTTTTT. Translated: CASSSSGNTGELFF.

The rearrangement uses TRBV28 and TRBJ2-3; tentatively, D is TRBD2 (6 bases). Germline CDR1 is MDHEN and CDR2 is SYDVKM. CDR3 size: 15 residues. Trimming cost V 2 bases and J 6 bases, with 15 bases left between them. The CDR3 DNA sequence: TGTGCCAGCAGTTTAGGAGGGAGCGCTCGGGATACGCAGTATTTT. It encodes CASSLGGSARDTQYF.

V usage is TRBV6-1 and J usage is TRBJ2-5; 8 bases map to TRBD1. The germline V gene encodes CDR1 MNHNS and CDR2 SASEGT. V gave up 7 bases and J gave up 2 bases; unmatched junction bases: 6. CDR3 length: 14 amino acids. The CDR3 reads CASNFQGAQETQYF. The CDR3 nucleotides read TGTGCCAGCAACTTCCAGGGGGCGCAAGAGACCCAGTACTTC.

The chain combines TRBV11-2 with TRBJ2-1; 8 nucleotides line up with TRBD2. Trimming cost V 5 bases and J 9 bases; bases outside gene matches: 12. Germline assignment: CDR1 SGHAT and CDR2 FQNNGV. CDR3 length equals 15 residues. CDR3 region: CASSARRGGSVEQFF. In nucleotides, the CDR3 is TGTGCCAGCAGCGCCAGACGGGGGGGTTCGGTTGAGCAGTTCTTC.

The chain recombines TRBV6-5 with TRBJ1-5; D remains unclear. The CDR3 totals 12 residues. Germline V gene sequence: CDR1 MNHEY, CDR2 SVGAGI. Trimming removed 7 bases from V and 5 bases from J, with 9 bases in between. CDR3 sequence: CASTPGHQPQHF. Written as DNA, the CDR3 is TGTGCCAGCACCCCTGGTCATCAGCCCCAGCATTTT.

The chain has TRBV6-5 and TRBJ1-1; a weak D match, TRBD1 (6 bases). Per the germline V gene, CDR1 is MNHEY and CDR2 is SVGAGI. V was trimmed by 4 bases and J by 4 bases, leaving 13 bases between them. The CDR3 length is 14 residues. The CDR3 loop reads CASSFHRDSTEAFF. The CDR3 region has the DNA TGTGCCAGCAGTTTCCACAGGGATTCCACTGAAGCTTTCTTT.

This clone is medium-sized in the sample. Additional DNA sequences in this sample encode the identical CDR3. The CDR3 coding sequence is TGTGCCAGTAGTATCGGCAGCCTTAATGAAAAACTGTTTTTT. This translates into CASSIGSLNEKLFF. V is TRBV19 and J is TRBJ1-4; no clear D gene. The CDR3 covers 14 residues. V lost 3 bases and J 4 bases, leaving 9 bases between the germline ends. Germline CDR1 reads LNHDA; CDR2 reads SQIVND (reference sequence).

The chain recombines TRBV5-1 with TRBJ1-6; perhaps TRBD1 as D (6 bases). This CDR3 is built from 14 residues. The V gene lost 4 bases and the J gene lost 8 bases, with 13 bases spanning the gap. Germline CDR1 reads SGHRS; CDR2 reads YFSETQ. The CDR3 DNA sequence: TGCGCCAGCAGCGAGGGACGGACAGATTCACCCCTCCACTTT. Its protein product is CASSEGRTDSPLHF.

The chain has TRBV19 and TRBJ2-3; TRBD2 agrees at 13 bases. The CDR3 has 16 amino acids. Germline V CDR1 and CDR2: LNHDA, SQIVND (reference sequence). The V and J ends lost 7 bases and 2 bases, in that order; junction bases with no gene match: 6. The CDR3 is CASTRTSGGPTDTQYF. In nucleotides, the CDR3 is TGTGCCAGTACAAGGACTAGCGGGGGCCCCACAGATACGCAGTATTTT.

This chain uses TRBV5-4 with TRBJ1-1, with D tentatively TRBD1 (5 bases). Trimming stripped 9 bases from V and 1 base from J, with 10 bases between. Germline V gives CDR1 SGHNT, CDR2 YYREEE (reference sequence). The CDR3 is 12 residues long. The CDR3 sequence: CATRGTNTEAFF. CDR3 coding DNA: TGTGCCACCCGAGGGACGAACACTGAAGCTTTCTTT.

V gene TRBV10-3 combines with J gene TRBJ2-5; 11 bases are a match to TRBD2. The germline V gene encodes CDR1 ENHRY and CDR2 SYGVKD. CDR3 length equals 15 residues. V was clipped by 6 bases and J by 5 bases; unmatched bases: 8. The CDR3 DNA is TGTGCCATCAGGACCTTTAGCGGGGGGGTGGAGACCCAGTACTTC. It yields the protein CAIRTFSGGVETQYF.

This clone occurred once. The chain has TRBV29-1 and TRBJ2-2, with a weak D call TRBD1 (7 bases). This CDR3 has 14 amino acids. Trimming left V 4 bases short and J 6 bases short, with 15 bases between. Germline values: CDR1 SQVTM, CDR2 ANQGSEA. The CDR3 protein is CSVGPGGSSGELFF. CDR3 DNA sequence: TGCAGCGTTGGGCCAGGGGGGTCATCCGGGGAGCTGTTTTTT.

This chain joins TRBV9 and TRBJ2-7; D is ambiguous. With 4 bases removed from V and 3 bases from J, the gap between germline ends came to 11 bases. The CDR3 spans 13 residues. CDR1 and CDR2 (germline): SGDLS, YYNGEE. The CDR3 region is CASSRTVNYEQYF. CDR3 nucleotide sequence: TGTGCCAGCAGCCGGACGGTGAACTACGAGCAGTACTTC.

In this sample, this clone turned up once. This chain links TRBV15 with TRBJ1-2; the D gene is possibly TRBD1 (5 bases). Trimming removed 0 bases from V and 11 bases from J, with 19 bases in between. There are 15 residues in the CDR3. Germline CDR1 is LNHNV and CDR2 is YYDKDF (reference sequence). CDR3 loop: CATSRDLGGNRKYTF. Here the CDR3 DNA reads TGTGCCACCAGCAGAGATCTGGGGGGTAACAGGAAATACACCTTC.

V and J are TRBV2 and TRBJ2-3; 10 bases match TRBD2. The CDR3 totals 15 residues. J gave up 4 bases and V 6 bases, and 7 bases lay outside the gene matches. The germline CDR1 and CDR2 sequences are SNHLY and FYNNEI. The CDR3 DNA is TGTGCCAGCAGAGTAACTAGCGGGAACCCAGATACGCAGTATTTT. It codes for CASRVTSGNPDTQYF.

The rearrangement uses TRBV11-2 and TRBJ2-7; D may be TRBD1 or TRBD2 (5 bases each). The V gene's germline CDR1 is SGHAT and CDR2 FQNNGV. Trimming pared 3 bases from V and 7 bases from J, leaving 16 bases between. This CDR3 spans 14 amino acids. CDR3 amino acids: CASSLRPLAGEQYF. CDR3 in DNA: TGTGCCAGCAGCTTGCGACCTCTAGCAGGGGAGCAGTACTTC.

The chain links TRBV6-1 to TRBJ2-3, with a possible D match to TRBD1 (6 bases). Germline assignment: CDR1 MNHNS and CDR2 SASEGT. V lost 2 bases and J 10 bases, leaving 19 bases between the germline ends. This CDR3 spans 15 amino acids. The CDR3 DNA is TGTGCCAGCAGTGAAAGAAAGACAGGCCCAGTCGCGCAGTATTTT. This gives the protein CASSERKTGPVAQYF.

The CDR3 loop is CASRAGHDGYTF. The CDR3 DNA is TGCGCCAGCAGAGCAGGTCACGATGGCTACACCTTC. The J gene is TRBJ1-2, the V gene TRBV4-1; D not certain. Germline CDR1 is MGHRA and CDR2 is YSYEKL. The V end was cut by 6 bases, the J end by 6 bases, with 11 bases between. CDR3 length: 12 residues.

The V and J genes are TRBV10-2 and TRBJ2-5; TRBD2 matches at 11 bases. The CDR3 extends over 15 amino acids. V shed 8 bases and J 1 base; nucleotides not matched to a gene: 6. In germline, CDR1 is WSHSY, CDR2 SAAADI. The CDR3 loop reads CASRGLAGGQETQYF. CDR3 in DNA: TGCGCCAGCCGGGGGCTAGCGGGAGGCCAAGAGACCCAGTACTTC.

V gene TRBV9 combines with J gene TRBJ2-3, with D hard to call. Germline V CDR1 and CDR2: SGDLS, YYNGEE. This CDR3 spans 14 amino acids. Deletions cut 2 bases from V and 2 bases from J, with 9 bases between. The CDR3 bases are TGTGCCAGCAGCGTGAGTGGCCCCACAGATACGCAGTATTTT. Translation: CASSVSGPTDTQYF.